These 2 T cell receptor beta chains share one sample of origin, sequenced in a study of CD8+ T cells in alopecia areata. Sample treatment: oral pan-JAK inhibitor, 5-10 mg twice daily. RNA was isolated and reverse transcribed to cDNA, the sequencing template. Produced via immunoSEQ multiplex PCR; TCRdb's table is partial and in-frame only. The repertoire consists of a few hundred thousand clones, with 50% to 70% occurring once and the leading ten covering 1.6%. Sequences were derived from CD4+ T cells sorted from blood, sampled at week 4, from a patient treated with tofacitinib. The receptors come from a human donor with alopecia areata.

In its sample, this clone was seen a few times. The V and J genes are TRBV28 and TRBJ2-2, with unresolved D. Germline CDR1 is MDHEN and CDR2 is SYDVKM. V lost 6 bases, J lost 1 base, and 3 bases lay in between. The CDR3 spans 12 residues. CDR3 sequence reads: CASRRNTGELFF. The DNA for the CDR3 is TGTGCCAGCAGGCGGAACACCGGGGAGCTGTTTTTT. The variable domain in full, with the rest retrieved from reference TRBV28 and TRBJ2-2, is DVKVTQSSRYLVKRTGEKVFLECVQDMDHENMFWYRQDPGLGLRLIYFSYDVKMKEKGDIPEGYSVSREKKERFSLILESASTNQTSMYLCASRRNTGELFFGEGSRLTVL.

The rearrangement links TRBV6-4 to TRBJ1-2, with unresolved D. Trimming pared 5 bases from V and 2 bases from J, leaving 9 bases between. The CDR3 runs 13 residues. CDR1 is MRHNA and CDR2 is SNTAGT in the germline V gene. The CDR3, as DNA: TGTGCCAGCAGTAGAGGTGCGAACTATGGCTACACCTTC. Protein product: CASSRGANYGYTF.